A selection of T cell receptor beta chains follows, all from one sample in a study of CD8+CD57+ T cells in acquired aplastic anemia. TCRdb processed the reads anew with MiXCR; each CDR3 protein has one entry. Here the sample spans roughly 80,000 distinct CDR3 sequences, roughly three quarters being singletons. The sequencing sample was made of sorted CD4+, CD8+, or CD8+CD57+ T cells (not recorded which) from PBMCs. Source of these receptors: a human donor with aplastic anemia. Each CDR3 is given with its conserved first and last residue. The D gene is left open where the match is weak. The size entry is marked missing in some rows and otherwise reads once, few, many or a size class.

>NA|12|NA|TRBV7-8|TRBJ2-3
TGTGCCAGCAGCTTAGCTTCAGATACGCAGTATTTT
CASSLASDTQYF
>NA|15|many|TRBV6-1|TRBJ2-7
TGTGCCAGCAGTACCCAGGGCGGGATGGACTACGAGCAGTACTTC
CASSTQGGMDYEQYF
>NA|12|NA|TRBV19|TRBJ1-1
TGTGCCAGTAGCTGGACCAACACTGAAGCTTTCTTT
CASSWTNTEAFF
>NA|13|NA|TRBV20-1|TRBJ1-5
TGCAGTGCTAGAGCAGAGAATAATCAGCCCCAGCATTTT
CSARAENNQPQHF
>NA|15|NA|TRBV7-8|TRBJ2-2
TGTGCCAGCAGCTTCTCTGGCGGAGGTAACGGGGAGCTGTTTTTT
CASSFSGGGNGELFF
>TRBD1|15|NA|TRBV20-1|TRBJ2-7
TGCAGTGCTAGAGATCTACAGGGGGCGGACTACGAGCAGTACTTC
CSARDLQGADYEQYF
>TRBD1|11|few|TRBV29-1|TRBJ2-7
TGCAGCGTCGGGACAGGTGACGAGCAGTACTTC
CSVGTGDEQYF
>NA|13|NA|TRBV4-2|TRBJ2-7
TGTGCCAGCAGCCAAGGGACAGACTACGAGCAGTACTTC
CASSQGTDYEQYF
>TRBD2|15|NA|TRBV20-1|TRBJ2-1
TGCAGTGCTAATAGCGGGAGGACCTCCTACAATGAGCAGTTCTTC
CSANSGRTSYNEQFF
>NA|14|many|TRBV7-9|TRBJ2-5
TGTGCCAGCAGCTCCCCACCAAGCCAAGAGACCCAGTACTTC
CASSSPPSQETQYF
>TRBD2|18|NA|TRBV7-2|TRBJ2-1
TGTGCCAGCAGCTTAGCCCAGACTAGCTACGGCTCCTACAATGAGCAGTTCTTC
CASSLAQTSYGSYNEQFF
>NA|13|NA|TRBV7-3|TRBJ2-5
TGTGCCAGCAGCTCCCCCCTGCGAGAGACCCAGTACTTC
CASSSPLRETQYF
>TRBD1|14|NA|TRBV2|TRBJ1-1
TGTGCCAGCAGTGATTACAGGGGGATCACTGAAGCTTTCTTT
CASSDYRGITEAFF
>NA|14|few|TRBV10-3|TRBJ2-5
TGTGCTAAACCGCTCGGACAAAACCAAGAGACCCAGTACTTC
CAKPLGQNQETQYF
>TRBD1|12|NA|TRBV20-1|TRBJ1-5
TGCAGTGCTGGACAGGGAACACAGCCCCAGCATTTT
CSAGQGTQPQHF
>NA|13|NA|TRBV2|TRBJ1-2
TGTGCCAGCAGTGGGGGGAACTTCTATGGCTACACCTTC
CASSGGNFYGYTF
>TRBD1|15|NA|TRBV2|TRBJ2-7
TGTGCCAGCACACAGGGGGGCACCTCTCATTACGAGCAGTACTTC
CASTQGGTSHYEQYF
>TRBD2|16|once|TRBV5-1|TRBJ2-1
TGCGCCACCTCCCTGCCAACGGCGGGAGCTAACAATGAGCAGTTCTTC
CATSLPTAGANNEQFF
>TRBD1|15|NA|TRBV15|TRBJ2-5
TGTGCCACCAGCAGAGCAACAGGGGGTGGTGAGACCCAGTACTTC
CATSRATGGGETQYF
>TRBD1|13|NA|TRBV9|TRBJ1-6
TGTGCCAGCAGCGCAGGGGGTCGTTCACCCCACCACTTT
CASSAGGRSPHHF
>NA|13|NA|TRBV14|TRBJ2-3
TGTGCCAGCAGCCCGACATCTGTGGATACGCAGTATTTT
CASSPTSVDTQYF
>TRBD2|15|NA|TRBV5-5|TRBJ2-3
TGTGCCAGCAGCTTTTTTTGGACTAGCACAGGTACGCAGTATTTT
CASSFFWTSTGTQYF
>TRBD1|15|NA|TRBV12-3/TRBV12-4|TRBJ2-7
TGTGCCAGCAGTCCGGGACAGGGGATCTCCTACGAGCAGTACTTC
CASSPGQGISYEQYF
>TRBD1|15|NA|TRBV25-1|TRBJ2-7
TGTGCCAGCAGTCAGACAGGGCAGGGTGAGTACGAGCAGTACTTC
CASSQTGQGEYEQYF
>TRBD1|16|NA|TRBV7-3|TRBJ2-1
TGTGCCAGCAGCTCGGACAGGGGAAGCTCCTACAATGAGCAGTTCTTC
CASSSDRGSSYNEQFF
>NA|15|NA|TRBV2|TRBJ2-3
TGTGCCAGCAGTGAGGACATTGGGAAGGCAGATACGCAGTATTTT
CASSEDIGKADTQYF
>NA|13|NA|TRBV24-1|TRBJ2-3
TGTGCCACCAGTGATCCCCGTGGAGATACGCAGTATTTT
CATSDPRGDTQYF
>NA|13|NA|TRBV20-1|TRBJ1-5
TGCAGTGCTAGACTGGGTAGCAATCAGCCCCAGCATTTT
CSARLGSNQPQHF
>TRBD2|14|NA|TRBV5-1|TRBJ2-5
TGCGCCAGCAGCTCGGGACTAGTTGGTGAGACCCAGTACTTC
CASSSGLVGETQYF
>NA|12|few|TRBV20-1|TRBJ1-1
TGCAGTGCTGATCGTGGTACCACTGAAGCTTTCTTT
CSADRGTTEAFF
>NA|15|once|TRBV7-9|TRBJ2-5
TGTGCCAGCAGCTTAGGCAGGGCATCCCAAGAGACCCAGTACTTC
CASSLGRASQETQYF
>TRBD2|16|NA|TRBV24-1|TRBJ2-3
TGTGCCACCAGTGATTGGGCGGGAGGTAGCACAGATACGCAGTATTTT
CATSDWAGGSTDTQYF
>NA|13|NA|TRBV10-3|TRBJ1-2
TGTGCCATCAGTGTTATGGGGCTACAGGGCCACACCTTC
CAISVMGLQGHTF
>NA|15|NA|TRBV11-2|TRBJ2-7
TGTGCCAGCAGCTTAGAGGGGGTCCAGGCCTACGAGCAGTACTTC
CASSLEGVQAYEQYF
>TRBD1|15|NA|TRBV9|TRBJ2-7
TGTGCCAGCAGCCTCGGGACAGGGTCCTCCTACGAGCAGTACTTC
CASSLGTGSSYEQYF